This record covers a single TCR beta chain. No antigen is known for it. This CDR3 comprises 14 residues. CDR1 and CDR2 (germline): SGHAT, FQNNGV. With 5 bases clipped from V and 0 bases from J, the junction kept 4 bases outside the gene matches. These data are taken from a study of OX40 agonist ivuxolimab in advanced cancers. Background on the study: Prior therapy, whether anti-PD-1, anti-PD-L1 or anti-CTLA-4, was allowed, and roughly 41% had some. Partial responses occurred in three patients (one hepatocellular carcinoma, two cutaneous melanoma). Whole-study findings and limits: In the 0.1 to 3.0 mg/kg range, CD4+ and CD8+ blood T cells had expanded clonally by week 6. More expanded clones were seen, on average, in CD8+ T cells than in CD4+.

TCRdb keeps only in-frame clones here, not all; method: immunoSEQ multiplex PCR. The sample gives 53,000 or so clones, 65% to 85% of which show up once; about 13% is in the top ten. The gene calls are TRBV11-2 and TRBJ2-7; TRBD1 matches at 7 bases. Here the sequenced sample was CD4+ or CD8+ T cells sorted from blood, taken in a trial of the OX40 agonist ivuxolimab. The receptor was isolated from an adult with an advanced solid tumor such as melanoma, head and neck, liver or kidney cancer. CDR3: CASSRGQFSYEQYF. The CDR3 DNA reads TGTGCCAGCAGCCGGGGACAGTTCTCCTACGAGCAGTACTTC. Together with reference TRBV11-2 and TRBJ2-7, the CDR3 gives the full variable domain: EAGVAQSPRYKIIEKRQSVAFWCNPISGHATLYWYQQILGQGPKLLIQFQNNGVVDDSQLPKDRFSAERLKGVDSTLKIQPAKLEDSAVYLCASSRGQFSYEQYFGPGTRLTVT.